This T cell receptor (beta chain) was recovered during a study of technical replicates of blood from a few donors. The V gene lost 1 base and the J gene lost 7 bases, with 13 bases spanning the gap. The germline gives CDR1 SGHVS, CDR2 FQNEAQ. This CDR3 region has 14 residues. Measured with immunoSEQ multiplex PCR; TCRdb has only the in-frame clones, and not every one. The sample comprises approximately 87,000 clones, more than 85% of which are singletons, and roughly 0.37% rests with the top ten. This clonotype was obtained from a human donor in good health. Some clones in this sample may be carry-over from other donors' samples. The sequenced sample consisted of T cells isolated from PBMCs. The chain has TRBV7-8 and TRBJ1-1; possibly TRBD1 for D (5 bases). The CDR3 DNA reads as TGTGCCAGCAGCTTAGGGGGGAGGACAAATGAAGCTTTCTTT. Its protein is CASSLGGRTNEAFF.